Each of the 18 T cell receptor beta chains below was sequenced from the same sample in a study of blood T cells in healthy people across ages. Then a second PCR, running about 6 to 12 cycles, was carried out with a sample-barcoded 5' primer and a J-beta primer mix. TCRdb passed the 5' RACE reads through MiXCR, listing each CDR3 protein once. Counted here are approximately 780,000 distinct CDR3 sequences, roughly 25% occurring once; the ten biggest clones make up 3%. The data also belong to a second study, concerning T cells of mothers and their children.

The specimen was blood. The receptors originated from a boy younger than 18 in good health.

This clonotype was seen a handful of times. The V and J genes are TRBV20-1 and TRBJ2-7; D call uncertain. The V gene lost 5 bases and the J gene lost 6 bases, with 17 bases spanning the gap. The CDR3 length is 13 residues. Germline assignment: CDR1 DFQATT and CDR2 SNEGSKA (reference sequence). CDR3 amino acids: CSAESPVNSEQYF. DNA for the CDR3: TGCAGTGCTGAAAGTCCCGTAAACTCCGAGCAGTACTTC.

A few counts support this clonotype. V usage is TRBV12-3 or TRBV12-4 and J usage is TRBJ2-1, with TRBD2 as a possible D gene (6 bases). With the DNA end fitting TRBJ2-7 better, the J assignment may be wrong. The CDR3 has 14 residues. CDR3 in amino acids: CASSFGGEAREQYF. The CDR3 nucleotides read TGTGCCAGCAGTTTCGGCGGGGAGGCACGGGAGCAGTACTTC.

A few counts support this clonotype. The V and J genes are TRBV5-6 and TRBJ2-7; perhaps TRBD1 as D (5 bases). V lost 3 bases and J 2 bases, leaving 9 bases between the germline ends. The length of the CDR3 is 13 residues. CDR1 and CDR2 (germline): SGHDT, YYEEEE. CDR3 protein: CASSSPTAYEQYF. In DNA, the CDR3 is TGTGCCAGCAGCTCCCCGACAGCCTACGAGCAGTACTTC.

This rearrangement joins TRBV5-1 to TRBJ2-5, with D possibly TRBD2 on 5 matching bases. The CDR3 spans 14 residues. Trimming left V 1 base short and J 6 bases short, with 13 bases between. CDR1 and CDR2 from the germline V gene are SGHRS and YFSETQ. CDR3 in DNA: TGCGCCAGCAGCTTGTCCTTCTCCGGGAAGACCCAGTACTTC. Residues: CASSLSFSGKTQYF.

This clonotype has more than one count but fewer than ten. The chain recombines TRBV12-3 or TRBV12-4 with TRBJ2-6, with 8 bases aligning to TRBD1. The V segment lost 3 bases and the J segment 0 bases; nucleotides outside the gene matches: 4. The CDR3 sequence is 17 residues long. The CDR3 spells CASSFGTGFSGANVLTF. CDR3 sequence (DNA): TGTGCCAGCAGTTTCGGGACAGGATTCTCTGGGGCCAACGTCCTGACTTTC.

V usage is TRBV7-9 and J usage is TRBJ2-2, with a tentative D call TRBD2 (6 bases). The germline V gene encodes CDR1 SEHNR and CDR2 FQNEAQ (reference sequence). The CDR3 covers 16 residues. V was shortened by 8 bases and J by 7 bases, with 23 bases between the two germline ends. CDR3 sequence reads: CASGHMRQRVLGELFF. CDR3 DNA: TGTGCCAGCGGCCATATGCGGCAGCGGGTGCTCGGGGAGCTGTTTTTT.

This clonotype was seen only a few times. The chain is built from TRBV29-1 and TRBJ2-3; 10 positions agree with TRBD2. The CDR3 runs 16 residues. Germline-derived CDR1 and CDR2 are SQVTM and ANQGSEA. V was clipped by 0 bases and J by 4 bases; unmatched bases: 7. The CDR3 is CSVEEALAGEPDTQYF. In DNA, the CDR3 is TGCAGCGTTGAAGAGGCCCTAGCGGGGGAGCCAGATACGCAGTATTTT.

This clonotype has just a few counts. The chain links TRBV25-1 to TRBJ1-1, with D possibly TRBD1 on 6 matching bases. V was cut by 6 bases and J by 1 base, with 12 bases left in between. The germline V gene has CDR1 MGHDK and CDR2 SYGVNS. The CDR3 length is 14 residues. Here the CDR3 DNA reads TGTGCCAGCAGAAGGGACAAGTCGAACACTGAAGCTTTCTTT. Translation: CASRRDKSNTEAFF. Together with reference TRBV25-1 and TRBJ1-1, the CDR3 gives the full variable domain: EADIYQTPRYLVIGTGKKITLECSQTMGHDKMYWYQQDPGMELHLIHYSYGVNSTEKGDLSSESTVSRIRTEHFPLTLESARPSHTSQYLCASRRDKSNTEAFFGQGTRLTVV.

V is TRBV6-5 and J is TRBJ1-2; the D is unclear. V gave up 3 bases and J gave up 2 bases, with 10 bases separating them. The germline CDR1 and CDR2 sequences are MNHEY and SVGAGI. The CDR3 runs to 14 residues. CDR3 protein: CASSYSLDNYGYTF. The CDR3 DNA follows: TGTGCCAGCAGTTATTCCCTCGACAACTATGGCTACACCTTC.

The sample holds a few counts of this clonotype. The chain couples TRBV6-1 to TRBJ1-4; no clear D. In germline, CDR1 is MNHNS, CDR2 SASEGT. V lost 6 bases to trimming and J lost 0 bases, with 14 bases between them. The CDR3 loop spans 16 amino acids. CDR3 sequence reads: CASSRMTTSTNEKLFF. In DNA, the CDR3 is TGTGCCAGCAGCAGAATGACGACGTCAACTAATGAAAAACTGTTTTTT.

This clonotype was detected a few times. This chain connects TRBV29-1 to TRBJ2-5, with TRBD1 identical over 7 bases. Trimming removed 3 bases from V and 5 bases from J; junction bases left unmatched: 6. The CDR3 totals 13 residues. Germline assignment: CDR1 SQVTM and CDR2 ANQGSEA. Here the CDR3 reads CSVEGQRGETQYF. CDR3 DNA sequence: TGCAGCGTTGAGGGACAGAGAGGCGAGACCCAGTACTTC.

The rearrangement uses TRBV11-2 and TRBJ2-5, with D possibly matching TRBD2 (6 bases). CDR1 is SGHAT, CDR2 FQNNGV, per germline. V lost 7 bases to trimming and J lost 1 base, with 13 bases between them. The CDR3 totals 14 residues. CDR3 in amino acids: CASTGWGVQETQYF. In DNA, the CDR3 is TGTGCCAGCACGGGTTGGGGGGTCCAAGAGACCCAGTACTTC.

The sample holds a few counts of this clonotype. The rearrangement links TRBV5-1 to TRBJ2-6, with a tentative D call TRBD1 (6 bases). Germline CDR1 is SGHRS and CDR2 is YFSETQ. CDR3 length: 19 residues. V was pared by 3 bases and J by 0 bases, with 19 bases between. The CDR3 reads CASSSKRGTLLSGANVLTF. The DNA of the CDR3 is TGCGCCAGCAGCTCCAAGAGGGGGACACTGCTCTCTGGGGCCAACGTCCTGACTTTC.

The V call is TRBV20-1, the J call TRBJ2-7; D may be TRBD2 (5 bases). Between the trimmed V and J ends, which lost 3 bases and 1 base, there was a span of 13 bases. This CDR3 is 14 amino acids long. Per germline, CDR1 DFQATT and CDR2 SNEGSKA (reference sequence). Here the CDR3 DNA reads TGCAGTGCTAGTGTGGTAGGCGGGTCCTACGAGCAGTACTTC. Protein: CSASVVGGSYEQYF.

The chain uses TRBV5-1 and TRBJ2-2, with no clear D. The CDR3 sequence is 14 residues long. The germline V gene has CDR1 SGHRS and CDR2 YFSETQ. V gave up 7 bases and J gave up 6 bases, with 16 bases separating them. This CDR3 reads CASAGDSSAGELFF. DNA of the CDR3: TGCGCCAGCGCCGGAGACTCCTCGGCCGGGGAGCTGTTTTTT.

The V gene is TRBV3-1, the J gene TRBJ2-7, with D perhaps matching TRBD1 (6 bases). With 5 bases removed from V and 3 bases from J, the gap between germline ends came to 17 bases. From germline, CDR1 is LGHDT and CDR2 YNNKEL (reference sequence). The CDR3 runs to 15 residues. Here the CDR3 reads CASSARGAGDYEQYF. CDR3 bases: TGTGCCAGCAGCGCTCGAGGGGCAGGGGACTACGAGCAGTACTTC.

The rearrangement uses TRBV13 and TRBJ2-5, with 9 bases lining up with TRBD2. V lost 5 bases to trimming and J lost 4 bases; unmatched junction nucleotides: 20. This CDR3 spans 19 amino acids. Germline V gives CDR1 PRHDT, CDR2 FYEKMQ (reference sequence). CDR3: CASSASARRRGGPLETQYF. The CDR3 DNA sequence: TGTGCCAGCAGCGCATCGGCTAGGAGGCGGGGGGGCCCCTTAGAGACCCAGTACTTC.

The chain recombines TRBV7-2 with TRBJ2-3; D is perhaps TRBD2 (6 bases). Trimming cost V 3 bases and J 3 bases, with 13 bases left between them. CDR1 SGHTA and CDR2 FQGNSA come from the germline V gene. CDR3 length: 15 residues. This chain's CDR3 is CASSFRDAGTDTQYF. The DNA of the CDR3 is TGTGCCAGCAGCTTTCGGGACGCGGGAACAGATACGCAGTATTTT. Filled out from reference TRBV7-2 and TRBJ2-3, the complete variable domain reads GAGVSQSPSNKVTEKGKDVELRCDPISGHTALYWYRQSLGQGLEFLIYFQGNSAPDKSGLPSDRFSAERTGGSVSTLTIQRTQQEDSAVYLCASSFRDAGTDTQYFGPGTRLTVL.